The clone carrying this T cell receptor (beta chain) was observed a handful of times. This specimen comes from a study of blood T cell repertoires in COVID-19. For the study at large: Sites in the United States, Italy and Spain provided acute and convalescent COVID-19 samples.

Original methodology: Amplification of reference gene primers provided the estimated nucleated cell counts. Profiled with immunoSEQ multiplex PCR; TCRdb holds only in-frame clones, not every one. V and J calls and clone size are as listed in that table; D and trimming were resolved from the DNA. The sample comprises about 260,000 clones, 65% to 90% of which are singletons, and 10% to 15% rests with the top ten. The sequenced material came from peripheral blood. This sequence was found in a human donor in a cohort sampled during active COVID-19.

Here the CDR3 reads CASSLGGRAQPQHF. The CDR3 region has the DNA TGTGCCAGCAGTTTAGGAGGGCGAGCCCAGCCCCAGCATTTT. This chain connects TRBV6-2 or TRBV6-3 to TRBJ1-5, with unresolved D. The CDR3 covers 14 residues. The germline gives CDR1 MNHEY, CDR2 SVGEGT. Deletions cut 4 bases from V and 7 bases from J, with 14 bases between.